A selection of T cell receptor beta chains follows, all from one sample in a study of tumour-infiltrating T cells in Burkitt lymphoma. Profiled with immunoSEQ multiplex PCR; TCRdb holds only in-frame clones, not every one. The sample has several thousand clones, approximately 16% seen once. Material: tumor tissue. The receptor set was obtained from a human donor with diffuse large B-cell lymphoma. Some clones in this sample may be carry-over from other donors' samples. The CDR3 runs from the conserved cysteine through the conserved F or W. D genes are given only for firm matches. Clone size appears in some rows only: once, few, many, or a class for an expanded clone.

>TRBD1|TRBV28|.|TRBJ2-7
TGTGCCAGCATGGCGGCCGGGACAGGGTTCTACGAGCAGTACTTC
CASMAAGTGFYEQYF
>.|TRBV25-1|.|TRBJ1-1
TGTGCCAGCAGTGACAGATACAACTATGAAGCTTTCTTT
CASSDRYNYEAFF
>.|TRBV6-6|few|TRBJ1-5
TGTGCCAGCAGTTACCCCGGGACCGGCAATCAGCCCCAGCATTTT
CASSYPGTGNQPQHF
>.|TRBV27|.|TRBJ1-5
TGTGCCAGCAGTTTAAACGGGAATCAGCCCCAGCATTTT
CASSLNGNQPQHF
>TRBD1|TRBV23-1|few|TRBJ2-1
TGCGCCAGCAGAACCGGGACAGGGGACAATGAGCAGTTCTTC
CASRTGTGDNEQFF
>.|TRBV27|.|TRBJ2-3
TGTGCCAGCAGTTTATTTCTGGCGGGGCGTTTCACAGATACGCAGTATTTT
CASSLFLAGRFTDTQYF
>.|TRBV6-5|few|TRBJ1-2
TGTGCCAGCAGTTACTCGGGGGGCCGTTACTATGGCTACACCTTC
CASSYSGGRYYGYTF
>.|TRBV27|.|TRBJ2-3
TGTGCCAGCAGCCTCGGGAGTAGGTCAGATACGCAGTATTTT
CASSLGSRSDTQYF
>TRBD1|TRBV6-9|.|TRBJ1-2
TGTGCCAGCAGGCCCGGGACAGGGTACTATGGCTACACCTTC
CASRPGTGYYGYTF
>.|TRBV7-9|few|TRBJ2-2
TGTGCCAGCAGCTTAGCCAGGACTACCGGGGAGCTGTTTTTT
CASSLARTTGELFF
>TRBD2|TRBV27|few|TRBJ2-4
TGTGCCAGCAGTTGGGGCGGGGGTTTCAAAAACATTCAGTACTTC
CASSWGGGFKNIQYF
>.|TRBV6-6|.|TRBJ2-1
TGTGCCAGCAGTTACAGGGGTTACAATGAGCAGTTCTTC
CASSYRGYNEQFF
>TRBD2|TRBV7-3|.|TRBJ2-7
TGTGCCAGCAGCTTGCGGCGGGGGGCGGAGCAGTACTTC
CASSLRRGAEQYF
>.|TRBV7-2|.|TRBJ2-2
TGTGCCAGCAGCCCGTCGGATTTTTACACCGGGGAGCTGTTTTTT
CASSPSDFYTGELFF
>.|TRBV19|medium-sized|TRBJ2-2
TGTGCCAGTAGTATAGGACAGAACACCGGGGAGCTGTTTTTT
CASSIGQNTGELFF
>TRBD2|TRBV9|.|TRBJ2-2
TGTGCCAGCAGCACCCGTGCCACTAGCGGGGGGGCCAGGGAGCTGTTTTTT
CASSTRATSGGARELFF
>.|TRBV5-1|.|TRBJ1-4
TGCGCCAGCAGCTTGTCTCGGCCAGGCGGGAATGAAAAACTGTTTTTT
CASSLSRPGGNEKLFF
>.|TRBV4-1|.|TRBJ1-2
TGCGCCAGCAGCCCCACCTGGGGAGGGAATCAACGTGGCTACACCTTC
CASSPTWGGNQRGYTF
>.|TRBV7-9|medium-sized|TRBJ2-7
TGTGCCAGCAGCCCTATAATAACTAACTACGAGCAGTACTTC
CASSPIITNYEQYF
>.|TRBV11-3|.|TRBJ2-7
TGTGCCAGCAGCTTGACAACCTACGAGCAGTACTTC
CASSLTTYEQYF
>TRBD1|TRBV5-1|.|TRBJ1-2
TGCGCCAGCAGCTTGGAGACAGGGGACTATGGCTACACCTTC
CASSLETGDYGYTF
>TRBD1|TRBV30|few|TRBJ1-3
TGTGCCTGGGGGACAGGGGGGGCTGGAAACACCATATATTTT
CAWGTGGAGNTIYF
>.|TRBV7-6|medium-sized|TRBJ2-5
TGTGCCAGCAGCCCAGGAGGGGCGTTCCAGTACTTC
CASSPGGAFQYF
>.|TRBV7-9|.|TRBJ2-3
TGTGCCAGCAGCTTAGGTGGAGGAGGCACAGATACGCAGTATTTT
CASSLGGGGTDTQYF
>TRBD1|TRBV29-1|few|TRBJ1-2
TGCAGCGTTAAGATATCCGGGACAGGGATAGGGTATGGCTACACCTTC
CSVKISGTGIGYGYTF
>.|TRBV28|few|TRBJ1-3
TGTGCCAGCAGTTCGGTCCAGGAGGGAAACACCATATATTTT
CASSSVQEGNTIYF
>.|TRBV20-1|few|TRBJ2-5
TGCAGTGAGCAGGGAGAGACCCAGTACTTC
CSEQGETQYF
>.|TRBV7-2|few|TRBJ2-1
TGTGCCAGCAGCTTAGCGGTTCCCGGATATGAGCAGTTCTTC
CASSLAVPGYEQFF
>.|TRBV19|large|TRBJ1-2
TGTGCCAGTATGAGAGAGGGGACTAACTATGGCTACACCTTC
CASMREGTNYGYTF
>.|TRBV7-9|.|TRBJ1-6
TGTGCCAGCAGCTCCCAGGGTGGTGGTTCACCCCTCCACTTT
CASSSQGGGSPLHF
>TRBD2|TRBV18|few|TRBJ2-1
TGTGCCAGCTCCTCGGGACTAGCGGGAGACAATGAGCAGTTCTTC
CASSSGLAGDNEQFF
>TRBD1|TRBV15|few|TRBJ1-5
TGTGCCACCAGCAGACTGGGGACAGGGGGCAATCAGCCCCAGCATTTT
CATSRLGTGGNQPQHF
>TRBD1|TRBV11-2|.|TRBJ1-1
TGTGCCAGCAGCTTACTCAACCCGGGACAGGGGGTATCGGGCACTGAAGCTTTCTTT
CASSLLNPGQGVSGTEAFF
>.|TRBV2|.|TRBJ1-1
TGTGCCAGCAGTTTTACAGTGAACACTGAAGCTTTCTTT
CASSFTVNTEAFF
>.|TRBV30|.|TRBJ1-2
TGTGCCTGGAGTCCGGGGGCGGCCTATAACTATGGCTACACCTTC
CAWSPGAAYNYGYTF
>.|TRBV10-2|.|TRBJ1-5
TGCGCCAGCAGCTTTGGAAGAGGCAATCAGCCCCAGCATTTT
CASSFGRGNQPQHF
>.|TRBV9|.|TRBJ2-7
TGTGCCAGCTCCGTATCGGGGACCACCTACGAGCAGTACTTC
CASSVSGTTYEQYF
>.|TRBV7-9|.|TRBJ2-2
TGTGCCAGCAGTCCCCATTCCGGGGAGCTGTTTTTT
CASSPHSGELFF
>.|TRBV11-2|few|TRBJ1-3
TGTGCCAACAGCTGGGGGGGTTCCGGAGACACCATATATTTT
CANSWGGSGDTIYF
>TRBD1|TRBV4-3|few|TRBJ1-2
TGCGCCAGCAGCCAGGTACAGGGGAGAGGAGGCTACACCTTC
CASSQVQGRGGYTF
>TRBD1|TRBV7-9|medium-sized|TRBJ2-6
TGTGCCAGCAGTTACACAGGGGACTCTGGGGCCAACGTCCTGACTTTC
CASSYTGDSGANVLTF
>.|TRBV5-6|few|TRBJ1-2
TGTGCCAGCAGCTTGGTTTCCAAGGGGCATGGCTACACCTTC
CASSLVSKGHGYTF
>TRBD1|TRBV5-1|.|TRBJ1-1
TGCGCCAGCAGCGGCTCGACAGGGGGCAATGAAGCTTTCTTT
CASSGSTGGNEAFF
>.|TRBV10-2|.|TRBJ1-5
TGCGCCAGCAGTGAGTCCGGGGTTCAGCCCCAGCATTTT
CASSESGVQPQHF
>.|TRBV7-9|few|TRBJ2-2
TGTGCCAGCAGCCTCGACGGGGAGCTGTTTTTT
CASSLDGELFF
>TRBD1|TRBV5-1|.|TRBJ1-1
TGCGTCAGCAGCTGGGACGACAGGGTGAACACTGAAGCTTTCTTT
CVSSWDDRVNTEAFF
>TRBD2|TRBV11-3|.|TRBJ2-3
TGTGCCAGCAGCGTCGGACTAGCGGGTGCAGATACGCAGTATTTT
CASSVGLAGADTQYF
>.|TRBV5-1|.|TRBJ2-3
TGCGCCAGCAGCTTGGCGGGGGATCGAGATACGCAGTATTTT
CASSLAGDRDTQYF
>TRBD2|TRBV7-3|.|TRBJ2-3
TGTGCCAGCAGCTTAAGCCGGGGGGGCCCGGATACGCAGTATTTT
CASSLSRGGPDTQYF
>TRBD2|TRBV6-1|.|TRBJ2-3
TGTGCCAGCAGTCGGACTAGTTCCACAGATACGCAGTATTTT
CASSRTSSTDTQYF